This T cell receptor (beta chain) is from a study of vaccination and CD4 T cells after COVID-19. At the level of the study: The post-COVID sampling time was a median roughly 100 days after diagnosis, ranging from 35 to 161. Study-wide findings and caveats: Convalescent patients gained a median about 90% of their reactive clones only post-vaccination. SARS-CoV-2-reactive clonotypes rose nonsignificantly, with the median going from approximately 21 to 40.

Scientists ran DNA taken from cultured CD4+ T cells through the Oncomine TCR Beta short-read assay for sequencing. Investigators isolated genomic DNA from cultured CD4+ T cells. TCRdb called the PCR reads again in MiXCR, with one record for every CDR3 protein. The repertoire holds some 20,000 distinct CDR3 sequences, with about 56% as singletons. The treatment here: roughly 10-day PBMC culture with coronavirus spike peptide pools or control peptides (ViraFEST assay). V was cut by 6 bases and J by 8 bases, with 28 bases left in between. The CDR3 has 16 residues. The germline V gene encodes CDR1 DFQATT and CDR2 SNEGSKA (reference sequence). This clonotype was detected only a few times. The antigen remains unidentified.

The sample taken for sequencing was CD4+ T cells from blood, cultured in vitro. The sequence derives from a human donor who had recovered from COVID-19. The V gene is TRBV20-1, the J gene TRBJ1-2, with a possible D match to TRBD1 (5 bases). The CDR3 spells CSAPPGQGRETGGYTF. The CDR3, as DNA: TGCAGTGCCCCACCCGGGCAGGGACGAGAAACCGGCGGCTACACCTTC.